Below, one T cell receptor (beta chain) is given with its context. Its target is unknown. Using immunoSEQ multiplex PCR, the repertoire was profiled, and TCRdb retains in-frame clones only, with some absent. Counted here are over 10,000 clones, more than 85% occurring once; the ten biggest clones make up around 4.4%. Deletions cut 3 bases from V and 4 bases from J, with 8 bases between. CDR3 length: 13 amino acids. Germline V gene sequence: CDR1 SEHNR, CDR2 FQNEAQ (reference sequence). This specimen comes from a study of graft-versus-host responses after intestinal transplantation. Study-wide background: Multivisceral, liver-intestinal, or isolated intestinal grafts went to recipients. General study findings and limits: Detection of GvH clones occurred in recipient marrow, and some had their first appearance in ileum or blood. Levels of circulating GvH clones at their peak were associated with early post-transplant HvG declines.

The TCR comes from a human patient who received an intestinal transplant, so some T cells may come from the graft donor. The sample in question was PBMCs, obtained about 32 months after intestinal transplantation. V is TRBV7-9 and J is TRBJ2-3; D not certain. The CDR3 protein is CASSLTRADTQYF. CDR3 sequence (DNA): TGTGCCAGCAGCTTGACAAGGGCAGATACGCAGTATTTT. The whole variable domain, filled in from reference TRBV7-9 and TRBJ2-3, reads DTGVSQNPRHKITKRGQNVTFRCDPISEHNRLYWYRQTLGQGPEFLTYFQNEAQLEKSRLLSDRFSAERPKGSFSTLEIQRTEQGDSAMYLCASSLTRADTQYFGPGTRLTVL.